Sequencing of this T cell receptor beta chain was carried out in a study of Ad26.COV2.S vaccination and SARS-CoV-2 variants. Treatment of the sample: about 20 received Ad26.COV2.S at low or high dose, single or two shots; about 5 received placebo; per-sample allocation not given. After the first vaccine or placebo injection, samples were drawn on day 63. V shed 3 bases and J 1 base; nucleotides not matched to a gene: 3. The CDR3 contains 16 residues. The germline V gene has CDR1 ENHRY and CDR2 SYGVKD. The method was immunoSEQ multiplex PCR; TCRdb's version includes in-frame clones alone and lacks a portion of them. This sample has 350,000 to 400,000 clones, with roughly 90% found just once.

This TCR derives from a person between 18 and 60 years old who received the Ad26.COV2.S COVID-19 vaccine or a placebo. The genes are TRBV10-3 and TRBJ2-1; 10 bases line up with TRBD2. Sequenced here: peripheral blood, sampled in a trial of Ad26.COV2.S vaccine versus placebo. The CDR3 nucleotides are TGTGCCATCAGTGACCCTAGCGGGAGATCCTACAATGAGCAGTTCTTC. Amino acid sequence: CAISDPSGRSYNEQFF.